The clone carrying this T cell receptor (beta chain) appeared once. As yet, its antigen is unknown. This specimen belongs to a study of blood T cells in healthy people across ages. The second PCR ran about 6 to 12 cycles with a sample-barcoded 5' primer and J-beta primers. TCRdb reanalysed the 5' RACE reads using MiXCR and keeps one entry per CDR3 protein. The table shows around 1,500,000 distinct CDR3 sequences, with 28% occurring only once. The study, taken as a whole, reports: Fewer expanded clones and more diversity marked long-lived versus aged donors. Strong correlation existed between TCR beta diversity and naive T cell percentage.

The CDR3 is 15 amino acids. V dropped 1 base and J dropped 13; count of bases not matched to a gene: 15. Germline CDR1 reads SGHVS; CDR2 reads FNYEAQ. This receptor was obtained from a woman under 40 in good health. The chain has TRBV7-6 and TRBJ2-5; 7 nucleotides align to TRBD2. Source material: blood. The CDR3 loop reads CASSLVEGTTSERYF. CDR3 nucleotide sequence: TGTGCCAGCAGCTTAGTAGAAGGGACTACTAGCGAGCGGTACTTC.